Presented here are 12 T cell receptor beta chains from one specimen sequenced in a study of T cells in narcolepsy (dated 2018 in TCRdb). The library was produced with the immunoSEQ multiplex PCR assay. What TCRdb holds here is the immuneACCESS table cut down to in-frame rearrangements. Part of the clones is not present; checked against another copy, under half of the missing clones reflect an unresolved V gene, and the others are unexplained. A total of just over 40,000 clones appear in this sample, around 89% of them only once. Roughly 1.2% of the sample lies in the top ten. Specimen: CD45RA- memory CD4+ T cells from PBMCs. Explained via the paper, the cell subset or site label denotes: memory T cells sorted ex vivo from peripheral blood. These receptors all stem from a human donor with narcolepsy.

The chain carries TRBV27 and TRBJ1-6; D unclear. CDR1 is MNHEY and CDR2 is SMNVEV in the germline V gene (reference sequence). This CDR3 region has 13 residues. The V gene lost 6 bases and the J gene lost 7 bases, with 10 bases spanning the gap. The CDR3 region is CASRGRGNSPLHF. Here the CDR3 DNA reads TGTGCCAGCAGGGGAAGAGGGAATTCACCCCTCCACTTT.

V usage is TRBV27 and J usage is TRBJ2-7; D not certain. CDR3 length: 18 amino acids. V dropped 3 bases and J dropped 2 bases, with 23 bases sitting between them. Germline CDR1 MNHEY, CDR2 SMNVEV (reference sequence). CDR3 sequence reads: CASSFSTRDLFQAYEQYF. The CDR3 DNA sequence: TGTGCCAGCAGTTTCTCCACGCGAGACCTGTTCCAGGCCTACGAGCAGTACTTC.

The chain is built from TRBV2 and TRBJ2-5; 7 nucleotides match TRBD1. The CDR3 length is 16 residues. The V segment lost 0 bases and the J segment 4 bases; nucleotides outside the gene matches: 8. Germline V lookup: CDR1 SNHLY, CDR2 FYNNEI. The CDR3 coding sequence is TGTGCCAGCAGTGAAGCGTCGGGTTCAGGGGGAGAGACCCAGTACTTC. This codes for CASSEASGSGGETQYF.

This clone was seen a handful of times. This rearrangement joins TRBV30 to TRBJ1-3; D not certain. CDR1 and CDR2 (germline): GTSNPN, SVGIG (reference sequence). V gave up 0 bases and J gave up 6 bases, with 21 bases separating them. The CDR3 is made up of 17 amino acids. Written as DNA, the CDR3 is TGTGCCTGGAGTGTGAAGACCAGTGGTCCTTGGTTAAACACCATATATTTT. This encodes CAWSVKTSGPWLNTIYF.

The CDR3 coding sequence is TGTGCCTGGAATTGGATCGGGGGCACTAGGTCACCCCTCCACTTT. This encodes CAWNWIGGTRSPLHF. This chain joins TRBV30 and TRBJ1-6, with a tentative D call TRBD1 (6 bases). The CDR3 spans 15 residues. Germline CDR1 reads GTSNPN; CDR2 reads SVGIG (reference sequence). The germline V and J ends were trimmed by 4 bases and 10 bases, with 20 bases remaining between them.

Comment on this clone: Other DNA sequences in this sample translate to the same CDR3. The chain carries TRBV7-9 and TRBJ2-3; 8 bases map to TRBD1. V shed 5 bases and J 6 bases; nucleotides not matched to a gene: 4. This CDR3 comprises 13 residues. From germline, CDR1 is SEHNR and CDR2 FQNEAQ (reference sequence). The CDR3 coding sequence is TGTGCCAGCAGCCCCAGGGGGCCGGATACGCAGTATTTT. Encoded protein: CASSPRGPDTQYF.

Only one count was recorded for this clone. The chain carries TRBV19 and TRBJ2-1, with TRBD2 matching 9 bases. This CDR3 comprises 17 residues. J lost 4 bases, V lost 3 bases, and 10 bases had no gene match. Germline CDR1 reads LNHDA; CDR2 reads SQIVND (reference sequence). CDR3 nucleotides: TGTGCCAGTAGTATCTCCTCTGCGGGGGGGTTTTACAATGAGCAGTTCTTC. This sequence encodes CASSISSAGGFYNEQFF.

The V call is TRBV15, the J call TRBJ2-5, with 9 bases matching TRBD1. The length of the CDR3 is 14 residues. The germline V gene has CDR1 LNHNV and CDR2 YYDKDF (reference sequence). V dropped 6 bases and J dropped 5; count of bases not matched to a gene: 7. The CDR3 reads CATSRGQGSETQYF. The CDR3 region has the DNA TGTGCCACCAGTAGGGGACAGGGTAGTGAGACCCAGTACTTC.

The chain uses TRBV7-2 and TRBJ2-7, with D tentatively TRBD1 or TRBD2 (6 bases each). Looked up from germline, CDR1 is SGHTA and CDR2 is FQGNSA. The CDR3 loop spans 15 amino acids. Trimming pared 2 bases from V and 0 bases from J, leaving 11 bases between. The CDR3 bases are TGTGCCAGCAGCTTAAAGGGGGGTAGCTCCTACGAGCAGTACTTC. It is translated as CASSLKGGSSYEQYF.

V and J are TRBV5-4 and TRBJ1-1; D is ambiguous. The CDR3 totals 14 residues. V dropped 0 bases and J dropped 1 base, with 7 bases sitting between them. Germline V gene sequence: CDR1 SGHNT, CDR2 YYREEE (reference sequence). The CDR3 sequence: CASSLGGGNTEAFF. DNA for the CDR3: TGTGCCAGCAGCTTGGGAGGTGGGAACACTGAAGCTTTCTTT.

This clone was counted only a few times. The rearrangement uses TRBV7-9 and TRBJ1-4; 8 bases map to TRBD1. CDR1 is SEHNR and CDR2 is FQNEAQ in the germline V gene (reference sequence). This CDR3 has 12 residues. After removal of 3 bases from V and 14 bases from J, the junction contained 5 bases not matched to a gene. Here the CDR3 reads CASSFRGQALFF. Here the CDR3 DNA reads TGTGCCAGCAGCTTTCGGGGACAGGCGCTGTTTTTT.

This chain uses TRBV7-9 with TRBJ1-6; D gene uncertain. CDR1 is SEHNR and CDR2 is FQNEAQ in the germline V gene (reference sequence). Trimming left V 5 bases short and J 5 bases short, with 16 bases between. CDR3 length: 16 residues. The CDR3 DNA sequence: TGTGCCAGCAGCCCTGCAAGATCGCCCCATAATTCACCCCTCCACTTT. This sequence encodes CASSPARSPHNSPLHF.